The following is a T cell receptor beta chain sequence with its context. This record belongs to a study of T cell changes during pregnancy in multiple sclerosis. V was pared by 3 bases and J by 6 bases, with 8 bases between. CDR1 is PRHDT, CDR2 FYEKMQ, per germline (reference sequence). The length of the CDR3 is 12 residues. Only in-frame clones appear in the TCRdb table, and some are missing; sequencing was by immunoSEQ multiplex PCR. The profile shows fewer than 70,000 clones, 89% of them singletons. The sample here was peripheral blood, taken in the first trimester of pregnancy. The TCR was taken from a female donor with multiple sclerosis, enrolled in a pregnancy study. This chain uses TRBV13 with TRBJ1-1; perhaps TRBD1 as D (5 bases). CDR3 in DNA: TGTGCCAGCAGCTTCAGGGCGGCTGAAGCTTTCTTT. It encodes CASSFRAAEAFF.